Listed here are 13 T cell receptor beta chains from one sample, sequenced in a study of shared clonotypes between healthy human individuals. Assay: immunoSEQ multiplex PCR; the TCRdb copy retains only in-frame clones and omits some. The data hold hundreds of thousands of clones, with approximately 73% observed a single time. Specimen: memory CD4+ T cells sorted from blood. Subset denoted: CD45RA-negative fraction. These receptors came from a woman aged 30 to 39 in good health.

J is TRBJ2-2 and V is TRBV2, with TRBD2 as a possible D gene (7 bases). Between the trimmed V and J ends, which lost 8 bases and 5 bases, there was a span of 15 bases. The germline gives CDR1 SNHLY, CDR2 FYNNEI. The CDR3 contains 14 residues. The CDR3 sequence is CASRGREWTGELFF. The DNA for the CDR3 is TGTGCCAGCCGGGGGCGGGAGTGGACCGGGGAGCTGTTTTTT.

This clone was seen just once. The chain has TRBV5-1 and TRBJ2-1, with 7 bases lining up with TRBD1. Trimming cost V 4 bases and J 4 bases; bases outside gene matches: 5. The CDR3 is made up of 14 amino acids. In germline, CDR1 is SGHRS, CDR2 YFSETQ. CDR3 residues: CASSTGQSYNEQFF. The CDR3 DNA reads as TGCGCCAGCAGCACGGGACAGAGTTACAATGAGCAGTTCTTC.

The chain carries TRBV5-8 and TRBJ1-1, with D perhaps matching TRBD1 (6 bases). Germline values: CDR1 SGHTS, CDR2 YDEGEE. The CDR3 consists of 15 residues. V lost 5 bases and J lost 5, with 19 bases in between. The CDR3 region has the DNA TGTGCCAGCAGACCCGGGGACATGACAGTGACTGAAGCTTTCTTT. Its protein is CASRPGDMTVTEAFF.

This clone was recorded once. The chain combines TRBV29-1 with TRBJ1-1, with D tentatively TRBD1 (5 bases). V lost 8 bases, J lost 5 bases, and 21 bases lay in between. The CDR3 sequence is 14 residues long. The germline V gene encodes CDR1 SQVTM and CDR2 ANQGSEA. The CDR3 region has the DNA TGCAGCACCCTCGTCCGGGGGACGGGTACTGAAGCTTTCTTT. As protein: CSTLVRGTGTEAFF.

The V gene is TRBV28, the J gene TRBJ1-2, with D tentatively TRBD1 (6 bases). V was shortened by 10 bases and J by 1 base, with 19 bases between the two germline ends. In germline, CDR1 is MDHEN, CDR2 SYDVKM. CDR3 length: 15 residues. The CDR3 sequence: CAILPGRGRNYGYTF. The CDR3 DNA is TGTGCCATTCTCCCCGGGCGGGGGCGTAACTATGGCTACACCTTC.

This clone was picked up many times. This chain joins TRBV27 and TRBJ2-7; 8 bases map to TRBD1. Germline CDR1 MNHEY, CDR2 SMNVEV (reference sequence). With V trimmed by 5 bases and J by 5 bases, 5 bases remained unmatched. The CDR3 has 13 residues. The CDR3 nucleotides read TGTGCCAGCAGTCGGCCAGGGGGCGACGAGCAGTACTTC. This sequence encodes CASSRPGGDEQYF.

This clone was seen only once. The chain employs TRBV28 and TRBJ1-3; no clear D gene. Trimming cost V 5 bases and J 0 bases, with 11 bases left between them. The length of the CDR3 is 15 residues. Germline loops: CDR1 MDHEN, CDR2 SYDVKM. CDR3 loop: CASSTKGFSGNTIYF. The CDR3 DNA sequence: TGTGCCAGCAGTACAAAGGGTTTCTCTGGAAACACCATATATTTT.

This chain links TRBV28 with TRBJ2-7, with D possibly being TRBD2 (5 bases). The V gene's germline CDR1 is MDHEN and CDR2 SYDVKM. Trimming left V 6 bases short and J 5 bases short, with 17 bases between. CDR3 length: 14 amino acids. The CDR3 region is CASSPPTSRHEQYF. As DNA, the CDR3 is TGTGCCAGCAGCCCCCCCACTAGTCGCCACGAGCAGTACTTC.

The genes are TRBV18 and TRBJ2-7; D gene unclear. The V gene's germline CDR1 is KGHSH and CDR2 LQKENI. The CDR3 consists of 13 residues. V lost 3 bases, J lost 3 bases, and 9 bases lay in between. The CDR3 sequence: CASSPAKGYEQYF. CDR3 DNA: TGTGCCAGCTCACCGGCTAAAGGCTACGAGCAGTACTTC.

The chain employs TRBV11-2 and TRBJ2-7, with TRBD1 matching over 8 bases. The CDR3 loop spans 14 amino acids. Germline V CDR1 and CDR2: SGHAT, FQNNGV. V was clipped by 5 bases and J by 2 bases; unmatched bases: 5. The CDR3: CASSQQTGAYEQYF. CDR3 DNA sequence: TGTGCCAGCAGCCAGCAGACAGGGGCCTACGAGCAGTACTTC.

V gene TRBV18 combines with J gene TRBJ2-7; 10 positions match TRBD2. Germline lookup yields CDR1 KGHSH and CDR2 LQKENI. After removal of 4 bases from V and 6 bases from J, the junction contained 9 bases not matched to a gene. The CDR3 covers 15 residues. The CDR3, as DNA: TGTGCCAGCTCACGAGCGGGAGGGCCCTTTGGCGAGCAGTACTTC. Encoded protein: CASSRAGGPFGEQYF.

This clone was observed once. This chain links TRBV28 with TRBJ2-3, with D possibly TRBD1 on 5 matching bases. The V gene's germline CDR1 is MDHEN and CDR2 SYDVKM. This CDR3 is 16 amino acids long. Trimming removed 3 bases from V and 5 bases from J, with 18 bases in between. This CDR3 is CASSLWGWGGKDTQYF. DNA for the CDR3: TGTGCCAGCAGTTTGTGGGGCTGGGGTGGGAAAGATACGCAGTATTTT.

This clone was detected a few times. This rearrangement joins TRBV19 to TRBJ1-1; D gene uncertain. V was cut by 7 bases and J by 1 base, with 25 bases left in between. The germline V gene encodes CDR1 LNHDA and CDR2 SQIVND (reference sequence). The CDR3 length is 18 residues. The CDR3 protein is CASKSLGWTGFSNTEAFF. CDR3 nucleotide sequence: TGTGCCAGTAAATCACTGGGATGGACGGGTTTTTCGAACACTGAAGCTTTCTTT. The entire variable domain, with the rest obtained from reference TRBV19 and TRBJ1-1, is as follows: DGGITQSPKYLFRKEGQNVTLSCEQNLNHDAMYWYRQDPGQGLRLIYYSQIVNDFQKGDIAEGYSVSREKKESFPLTVTSAQKNPTAFYLCASKSLGWTGFSNTEAFFGQGTRLTVV.